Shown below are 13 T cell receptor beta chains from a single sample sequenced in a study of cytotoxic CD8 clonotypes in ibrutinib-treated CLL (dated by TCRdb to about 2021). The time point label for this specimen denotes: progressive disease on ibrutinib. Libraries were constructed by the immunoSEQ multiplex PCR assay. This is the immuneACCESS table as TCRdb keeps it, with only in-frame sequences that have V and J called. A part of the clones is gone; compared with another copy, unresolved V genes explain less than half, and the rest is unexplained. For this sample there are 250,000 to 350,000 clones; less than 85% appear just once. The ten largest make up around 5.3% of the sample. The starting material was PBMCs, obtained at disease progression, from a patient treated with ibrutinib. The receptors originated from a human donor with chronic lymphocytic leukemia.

For the CDR3, the DNA is TGTGCCAGCTCACAGGGACAGGGATCCTACAATGAGCAGTTCTTC. Amino acids: CASSQGQGSYNEQFF. The chain recombines TRBV18 with TRBJ2-1, with TRBD1 matching 9 bases. The CDR3 has 15 residues. V lost 4 bases, J lost 1 base, and 2 bases stayed unmatched. In germline, CDR1 is KGHSH, CDR2 LQKENI.

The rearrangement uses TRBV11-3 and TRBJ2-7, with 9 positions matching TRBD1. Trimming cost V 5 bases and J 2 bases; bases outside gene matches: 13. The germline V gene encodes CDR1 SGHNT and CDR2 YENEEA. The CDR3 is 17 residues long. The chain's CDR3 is CASSLGQGPFPTYEQYF. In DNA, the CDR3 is TGTGCCAGCAGCCTGGGACAGGGACCCTTCCCAACCTACGAGCAGTACTTC.

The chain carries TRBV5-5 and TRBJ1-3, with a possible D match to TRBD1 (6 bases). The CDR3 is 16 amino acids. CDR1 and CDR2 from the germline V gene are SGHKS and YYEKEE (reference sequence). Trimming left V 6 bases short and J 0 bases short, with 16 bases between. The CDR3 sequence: CASTPPGHNSGNTIYF. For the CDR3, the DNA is TGTGCCAGCACCCCTCCGGGACATAACTCTGGAAACACCATATATTTT.

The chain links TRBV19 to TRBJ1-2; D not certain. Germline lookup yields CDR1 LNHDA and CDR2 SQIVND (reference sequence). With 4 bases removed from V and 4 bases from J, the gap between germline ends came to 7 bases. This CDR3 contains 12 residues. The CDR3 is CASSTAIYGYTF. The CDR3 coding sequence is TGTGCCAGTAGTACTGCTATCTATGGCTACACCTTC. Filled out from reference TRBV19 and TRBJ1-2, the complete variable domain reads DGGITQSPKYLFRKEGQNVTLSCEQNLNHDAMYWYRQDPGQGLRLIYYSQIVNDFQKGDIAEGYSVSREKKESFPLTVTSAQKNPTAFYLCASSTAIYGYTFGSGTRLTVV.

The CDR3 here is CASSPRTSLVTGELFF. The CDR3, as DNA: TGTGCCAGCAGCCCCCGCACTAGCCTAGTCACCGGGGAGCTGTTTTTT. The chain links TRBV9 to TRBJ2-2, with D possibly matching TRBD2 (6 bases). The germline CDR1 and CDR2 sequences are SGDLS and YYNGEE. The ends were cut back, 4 bases at V and 4 bases at J, with 17 bases in the middle. CDR3 length: 16 residues.

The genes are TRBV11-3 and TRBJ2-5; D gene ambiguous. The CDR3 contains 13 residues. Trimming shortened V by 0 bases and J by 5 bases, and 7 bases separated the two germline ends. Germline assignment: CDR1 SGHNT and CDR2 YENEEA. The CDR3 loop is CASSLETGETQYF. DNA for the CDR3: TGTGCCAGCAGCTTAGAGACTGGTGAGACCCAGTACTTC.

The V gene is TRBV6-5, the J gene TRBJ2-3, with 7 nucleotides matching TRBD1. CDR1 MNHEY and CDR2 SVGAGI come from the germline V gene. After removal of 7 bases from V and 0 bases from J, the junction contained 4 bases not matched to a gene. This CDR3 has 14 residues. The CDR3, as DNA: TGTGCCAGCAACTACAGGGGTAGCACAGATACGCAGTATTTT. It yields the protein CASNYRGSTDTQYF.

CDR3: CASSIEGTGSTEAFF. The CDR3 DNA follows: TGTGCCAGTAGTATTGAGGGGACGGGGAGCACTGAAGCTTTCTTT. This sequence joins TRBV19 and TRBJ1-1; a possible D gene is TRBD1 (5 bases). The germline V gene encodes CDR1 LNHDA and CDR2 SQIVND (reference sequence). Trimming pared 3 bases from V and 4 bases from J, leaving 15 bases between. The CDR3 spans 15 residues.

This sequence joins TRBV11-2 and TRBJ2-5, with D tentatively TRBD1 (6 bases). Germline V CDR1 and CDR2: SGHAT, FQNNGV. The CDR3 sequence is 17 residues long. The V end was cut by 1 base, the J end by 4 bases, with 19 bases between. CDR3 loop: CASSLGAHPGASETQYF. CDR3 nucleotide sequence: TGTGCCAGCAGCTTAGGGGCACACCCAGGGGCTTCAGAGACCCAGTACTTC.

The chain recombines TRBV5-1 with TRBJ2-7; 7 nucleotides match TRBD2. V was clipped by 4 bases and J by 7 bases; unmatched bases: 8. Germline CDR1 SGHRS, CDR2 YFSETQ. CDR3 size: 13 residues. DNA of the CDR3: TGCGCCAGCAGCCCCCAGTGGGGGGGTGAGCAGTACTTC. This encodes CASSPQWGGEQYF.

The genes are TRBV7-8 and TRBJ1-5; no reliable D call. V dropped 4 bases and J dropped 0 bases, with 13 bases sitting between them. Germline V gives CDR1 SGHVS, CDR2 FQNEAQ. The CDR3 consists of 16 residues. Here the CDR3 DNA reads TGTGCCAGCAGCTCCCATCTGGGATATAGCAATCAGCCCCAGCATTTT. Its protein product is CASSSHLGYSNQPQHF.

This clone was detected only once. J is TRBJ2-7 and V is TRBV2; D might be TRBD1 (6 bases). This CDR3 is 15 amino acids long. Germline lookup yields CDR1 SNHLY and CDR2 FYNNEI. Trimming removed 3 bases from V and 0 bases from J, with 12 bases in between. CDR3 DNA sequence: TGTGCCAGCAGTGATGCAGGGGCTGGCTCCTACGAGCAGTACTTC. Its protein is CASSDAGAGSYEQYF.

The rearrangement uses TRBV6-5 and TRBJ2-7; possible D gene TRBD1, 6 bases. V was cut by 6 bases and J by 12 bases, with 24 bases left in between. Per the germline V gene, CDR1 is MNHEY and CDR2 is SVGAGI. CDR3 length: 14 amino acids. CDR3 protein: CASSPMTGPRMRYF. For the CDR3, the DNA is TGTGCCAGCAGCCCCATGACAGGTCCTCGTATGCGGTACTTC.